Sequencing of this T cell receptor (beta chain) was carried out in a study of cytomegalovirus exposure and HLA in healthy donors. Regarding the study as a whole: Confirmation was obtained in vitro that a few CMV-associated chains are specific for CMV antigens. In a later analysis, several top co-occurrence clusters appeared linked to parvovirus B19, influenza, CMV and Epstein-Barr virus. A later analysis reportedly found that, within productive TCRs, an Asian-associated ancestry cluster had fewer N-insertions than the mean observed across the approximately 690 donors. TCR beta sequences numbering fewer than 20,000 were associated with HLA alleles at 0.05 false discovery rate in a later analysis.

As regards this clone: Its cognate antigen is unknown.

Vbeta (60) and Jbeta (13) primers were used in the PCR. Here immunoSEQ multiplex PCR was the method, and the copy in TCRdb shows in-frame clones only, minus some. This sample carries 110,000 or so clones, roughly three quarters of them seen once, and the ten largest clones take about 16%. Sequencing was done on a sample of PBMCs. The TCR sequence derives from a man between 45 and 60 years old in good health and CMV-seropositive.

The CDR3 reads CASSGLTEPYGYTF. The CDR3 coding sequence is TGTGCCAGCAGCGGCCTGACAGAGCCGTATGGCTACACCTTC. The gene calls are TRBV5-4 and TRBJ1-2; a weak D match, TRBD1 (5 bases). Germline loops: CDR1 SGHNT, CDR2 YYREEE (reference sequence). There are 14 residues in the CDR3. The V gene lost 4 bases and the J gene lost 5 bases, with 15 bases spanning the gap.